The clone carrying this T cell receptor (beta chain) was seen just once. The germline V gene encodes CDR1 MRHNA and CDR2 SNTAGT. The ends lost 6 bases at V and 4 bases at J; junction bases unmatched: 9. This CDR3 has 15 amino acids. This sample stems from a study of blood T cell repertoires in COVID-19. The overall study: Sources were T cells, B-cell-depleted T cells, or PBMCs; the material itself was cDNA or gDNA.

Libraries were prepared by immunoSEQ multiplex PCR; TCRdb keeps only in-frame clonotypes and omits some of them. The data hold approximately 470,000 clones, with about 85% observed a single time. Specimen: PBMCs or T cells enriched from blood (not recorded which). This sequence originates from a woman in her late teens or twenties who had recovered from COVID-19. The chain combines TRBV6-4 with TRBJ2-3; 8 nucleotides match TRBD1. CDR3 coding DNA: TGTGCCAGCAGGAGCCTCAGGGGGCCCGCAGATACGCAGTATTTT. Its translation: CASRSLRGPADTQYF.